This TCR beta chain comes out of a study of technical replicates of blood from several donors (TCRdb year 2017). The library was produced with the immunoSEQ multiplex PCR assay. Entries here come from immuneACCESS through TCRdb and include only in-frame sequences with V and J called. Some clones fail to appear in such tables; in the studies checked, an unresolved V gene covers under half of the shortfall, and the cause of the remainder is unknown. The sample data list 84,000 or so clones, and 90% to 95% of these were observed just once. 0.2% to 0.3% of the sample lies in the top ten. According to the germline V gene (reference sequence), CDR1 reads MNHEY and CDR2 reads SMNVEV. Trimming at the junction amounts to 1 base on V and 9 bases on J, and the germline ends lie 10 bases apart. The CDR3 has 13 amino acids, counting the end cysteine and phenylalanine. Only the CDR3 part of the read is kept: 39 bases, read in frame from the first base.

As for this clone: Its antigen is unknown. No per-base quality is available; no much larger clone lies one base away.

This receptor was obtained from a human donor in good health. The rearranged segments are TRBV27 and TRBJ2-1; the D gene cannot be named for sure. The source material was T cells isolated from PBMCs. For the CDR3, the sequence is CASSLLRLGEQFF. The nucleotide sequence reads as follows: TGTGCCAGCAGTTTATTGAGGTTGGGTGAGCAGTTCTTC.